The T cell receptor (beta chain) under discussion was sequenced for a study of blood T cell repertoires in COVID-19. TCRdb's table, derived via immunoSEQ multiplex PCR, lists solely in-frame clones and lacks some. The sample has approximately 230,000 clones, roughly 90% seen once. V lost 6 bases, J lost 3 bases, and 6 bases lay in between. Germline V gives CDR1 MNHEY, CDR2 SVGEGT. This CDR3 spans 11 amino acids. The sequence derives from a man younger than 45 who had recovered from COVID-19. The sequencing sample was made of peripheral blood. The chain employs TRBV6-2 or TRBV6-3 and TRBJ2-7; D gene unclear. The CDR3, as DNA: TGTGCCAGCAGCCCTCTCTACGAGCAGTACTTC. This sequence encodes CASSPLYEQYF.